One sample yielded the 28 T cell receptor beta chains listed below, sequenced in a study of blood T cell repertoires in COVID-19. Only in-frame clones appear in the TCRdb table, and some are missing; sequencing was by immunoSEQ multiplex PCR. The sample contains tens of thousands of clones, approximately 85% of which appear only once. Input material: peripheral blood. The receptors were gathered from a human donor in a cohort sampled during active COVID-19.

The rearrangement joins TRBV4-1 to TRBJ2-2; D perhaps matches TRBD2 (7 bases). Germline loops: CDR1 MGHRA, CDR2 YSYEKL. CDR3 length equals 16 residues. V was clipped by 4 bases and J by 2 bases, with 14 bases between them. The CDR3 DNA follows: TGCGCCAGCAGCCGTCGAGGGGGGGTAAACACCGGGGAGCTGTTTTTT. Protein product: CASSRRGGVNTGELFF.

A few counts support this clone. The chain links TRBV7-3 to TRBJ2-1; D gene uncertain. This CDR3 spans 15 amino acids. V shed 1 base and J shed 3 bases, with 10 bases lying between them. CDR1 and CDR2 (germline): SGHTA, FQGTGA. The CDR3 nucleotides are TGTGCCAGCAGCTTAAGCCTCACGGTCTACAATGAGCAGTTCTTC. Translating gives CASSLSLTVYNEQFF.

The CDR3: CASSLTGGTEAFF. Written as DNA, the CDR3 is TGCGCCAGCAGCTTAACAGGGGGCACTGAAGCTTTCTTT. The V and J genes are TRBV5-1 and TRBJ1-1; 8 nucleotides line up with TRBD1. V trimming: 2 bases; J trimming: 4 bases; junction bases outside the gene matches: 1. Germline V gene sequence: CDR1 SGHRS, CDR2 YFSETQ. The CDR3 runs 13 residues.

Turning to this clone: At one boundary the junction diverges from the germline segment, which might be a read error. The chain couples TRBV7-6 to TRBJ2-1, with D maybe TRBD1 (6 bases). CDR1 and CDR2 (germline): SGHVS, FNYEAQ. This CDR3 has 15 residues. CDR3 residues: CASSPPGVEYTEQFF. Here the CDR3 DNA reads TGTGCCAGCAGCCCGCCAGGGGTAGAGTACACTGAGCAGTTCTTC.

This rearrangement joins TRBV9 to TRBJ1-2; tentative D call: TRBD1 (6 bases). The CDR3 consists of 14 residues. The V end was cut by 2 bases, the J end by 5 bases, with 13 bases between. From germline, CDR1 is SGDLS and CDR2 YYNGEE. Here the CDR3 reads CASSVGTNNYGYTF. In DNA form, the CDR3 reads TGTGCCAGCAGCGTCGGGACAAACAATTATGGCTACACCTTC.

This rearrangement joins TRBV5-4 to TRBJ2-1, with D possibly TRBD2 on 6 matching bases. Germline V gene data show CDR1 as SGHNT and CDR2 as YYREEE (reference sequence). V was pared by 4 bases and J by 2 bases, with 13 bases between. There are 15 residues in the CDR3. CDR3 sequence: CASSGRPGAYNEQFF. DNA of the CDR3: TGTGCCAGCAGCGGCAGGCCGGGGGCCTACAATGAGCAGTTCTTC.

The rearrangement uses TRBV7-2 and TRBJ2-2; D might be TRBD2 (5 bases). With 5 bases removed from V and 0 bases from J, the gap between germline ends came to 13 bases. Germline V gene data show CDR1 as SGHTA and CDR2 as FQGNSA. The CDR3 loop spans 16 amino acids. The CDR3 loop is CASSQRGLANTGELFF. As DNA, the CDR3 is TGTGCCAGCAGCCAACGGGGTCTAGCGAACACCGGGGAGCTGTTTTTT.

This clone has just one count. The chain combines TRBV4-1 with TRBJ2-7, with D possibly TRBD1 on 6 matching bases. CDR1 MGHRA and CDR2 YSYEKL come from the germline V gene. This CDR3 region has 15 residues. V lost 1 base to trimming and J lost 4 bases, with 14 bases between them. The CDR3 sequence is CASSQGQGRGYEQYF. The CDR3 bases are TGCGCCAGCAGCCAAGGCCAAGGCAGGGGTTACGAGCAGTACTTC.

The CDR3 spells CASRSTETGELFF. CDR3 bases: TGTGCCAGCAGAAGCACAGAGACCGGGGAGCTGTTTTTT. The V call is TRBV12-3 or TRBV12-4, the J call TRBJ2-2; D is unclear. Trimming took 6 bases from V and 5 from J, leaving 10 bases between them. This CDR3 has 13 residues.

The chain links TRBV4-1 to TRBJ1-1; 7 nucleotides agree with TRBD1. The CDR3 sequence is 15 residues long. Per the germline V gene, CDR1 is MGHRA and CDR2 is YSYEKL. V was pared by 4 bases and J by 1 base, with 6 bases of the junction left unmatched. CDR3 region: CASSLWDSQNTEAFF. The CDR3 nucleotides are TGCGCCAGCAGCCTTTGGGACAGCCAGAACACTGAAGCTTTCTTT.

This clone was counted a few times. The CDR3 DNA is TGCGCCAGCAGCTTGGGGACTAGCAAGTACGAGCAGTACTTC. Translated, it gives CASSLGTSKYEQYF. This chain uses TRBV5-1 with TRBJ2-7; TRBD2 matches at 8 bases. This CDR3 spans 14 amino acids. Germline-derived CDR1 and CDR2 are SGHRS and YFSETQ. The V segment lost 0 bases and the J segment 4 bases; nucleotides outside the gene matches: 3.

The rearrangement uses TRBV5-1 and TRBJ1-2; no firm D call. The ends were cut back, 4 bases at V and 4 bases at J, with 14 bases in the middle. This CDR3 region has 14 residues. Germline V gene lookup returns CDR1 SGHRS and CDR2 YFSETQ. In DNA, the CDR3 is TGCGCCAGCAGCCCCCGGGTCCCAGTCTATGGCTACACCTTC. It translates to CASSPRVPVYGYTF.

V gene TRBV7-9 combines with J gene TRBJ1-2; 8 positions agree with TRBD1. This CDR3 is 15 amino acids long. The germline gives CDR1 SEHNR, CDR2 FQNEAQ (reference sequence). The V and J ends lost 2 bases and 8 bases, in that order; junction bases with no gene match: 10. As DNA, the CDR3 is TGTGCCAGCAGCTTACACTATGACAGGGGTTACGGCTACACCTTC. Protein sequence: CASSLHYDRGYGYTF.

This chain uses TRBV2 with TRBJ1-2, with 7 bases matching TRBD1. V shed 6 bases, J shed 10 bases, and the junction held 8 bases outside the gene matches. CDR3 length: 12 residues. Germline V gives CDR1 SNHLY, CDR2 FYNNEI. For the CDR3, the DNA is TGTGCCAGCAGCTACAGGGGCGGGTACTACACCTTC. Translating gives CASSYRGGYYTF.

J is TRBJ1-2 and V is TRBV2; 11 positions agree with TRBD1. Trimming cost V 4 bases and J 5 bases; bases outside gene matches: 0. The CDR3 contains 13 residues. Germline values: CDR1 SNHLY, CDR2 FYNNEI. The DNA of the CDR3 is TGTGCCAGCAGTGGGGACAGGGGGTATGGCTACACCTTC. As protein: CASSGDRGYGYTF.

This chain uses TRBV11-2 with TRBJ1-6, with D possibly matching TRBD1 (6 bases). The germline V gene encodes CDR1 SGHAT and CDR2 FQNNGV. This CDR3 region has 15 residues. The V end lost 2 bases, the J end lost 9 bases, and 14 bases lay between the germline ends. The CDR3, as DNA: TGTGCCAGCAGCTTAATACAGGGAAGTGGTTCACCCCTCCACTTT. Encoded protein: CASSLIQGSGSPLHF. The full variable domain, in which reference TRBV11-2 and TRBJ1-6 provide the parts outside the CDR3, is EAGVAQSPRYKIIEKRQSVAFWCNPISGHATLYWYQQILGQGPKLLIQFQNNGVVDDSQLPKDRFSAERLKGVDSTLKIQPAKLEDSAVYLCASSLIQGSGSPLHFGNGTRLTVT.

The chain uses TRBV4-1 and TRBJ2-7, with 9 bases matching TRBD1. CDR1 and CDR2 from the germline V gene are MGHRA and YSYEKL. The trim removed 1 base at V and 2 bases at J, leaving 6 bases unmatched. The CDR3 has 16 amino acids. This chain's CDR3 is CASSQGNRGPPYEQYF. CDR3 sequence (DNA): TGCGCCAGCAGCCAAGGCAACAGGGGGCCCCCCTACGAGCAGTACTTC.

In its sample, this clone was seen a few times. The chain is built from TRBV5-1 and TRBJ2-1, with TRBD2 matching over 12 bases. J was trimmed by 2 bases and V by 3 bases; bases with no gene match: 6. This CDR3 contains 17 residues. CDR1 and CDR2 from the germline V gene are SGHRS and YFSETQ. This CDR3 is CASSYTSGGSPYNEQFF. CDR3 in DNA: TGCGCCAGCAGCTATACTAGCGGGGGGAGTCCCTACAATGAGCAGTTCTTC.

The chain employs TRBV5-6 and TRBJ1-1, with D hard to call. In germline, CDR1 is SGHDT, CDR2 YYEEEE. Trimming removed 1 base from V and 1 base from J, with 11 bases in between. CDR3 length: 15 amino acids. The CDR3 DNA reads as TGTGCCAGCAGCTTGTTAGACACCTCGAACACTGAAGCTTTCTTT. Protein: CASSLLDTSNTEAFF.

Note on this clone: This specimen includes other DNA sequences encoding the same CDR3. The rearrangement uses TRBV30 and TRBJ2-1, with TRBD1 as a possible D gene (6 bases). Per the germline V gene, CDR1 is GTSNPN and CDR2 is SVGIG (reference sequence). The CDR3 contains 12 residues. Trimming stripped 0 bases from V and 10 bases from J, with 10 bases between. The chain's CDR3 is CAWSVQGGEQFF. CDR3 nucleotide sequence: TGTGCCTGGAGTGTACAGGGCGGCGAGCAGTTCTTC.

DNA of the CDR3: TGTGCCTGGAGTGTAATAGCCACAGATACGCAGTATTTT. Encoded protein: CAWSVIATDTQYF. V is TRBV30 and J is TRBJ2-3; the D is unclear. The length of the CDR3 is 13 residues. The V end lost 0 bases, the J end lost 2 bases, and 6 bases lay between the germline ends. Germline V gene sequence: CDR1 GTSNPN, CDR2 SVGIG (reference sequence).

This chain uses TRBV15 with TRBJ2-1; D is possibly TRBD2 (5 bases). This CDR3 is 15 amino acids long. The germline V gene encodes CDR1 LNHNV and CDR2 YYDKDF (reference sequence). V lost 1 base and J lost 0, with 7 bases in between. CDR3 protein: CATSRGRDSYNEQFF. Written as DNA, the CDR3 is TGTGCCACCAGCAGAGGACGGGACTCCTACAATGAGCAGTTCTTC.

The chain carries TRBV14 and TRBJ2-7; D is undetermined. The germline gives CDR1 SGHDN, CDR2 FVKESK. The V gene lost 0 bases and the J gene lost 1 base, with 7 bases spanning the gap. This CDR3 spans 14 amino acids. CDR3 sequence reads: CASSQESFSYEQYF. As DNA, the CDR3 is TGTGCCAGCAGCCAAGAATCCTTTTCCTACGAGCAGTACTTC.

The chain combines TRBV7-2 with TRBJ2-2; TRBD1 is a possible D gene (6 bases). This CDR3 comprises 16 residues. Trimming removed 6 bases from V and 7 bases from J, with 21 bases in between. Germline values: CDR1 SGHTA, CDR2 FQGNSA. Here the CDR3 reads CASRNDRRSFGGELFF. Written as DNA, the CDR3 is TGTGCCAGCAGAAACGACAGGCGATCCTTCGGCGGGGAGCTGTTTTTT. Based on the CDR3 plus reference TRBV7-2 and TRBJ2-2, the full variable domain is GAGVSQSPSNKVTEKGKDVELRCDPISGHTALYWYRQSLGQGLEFLIYFQGNSAPDKSGLPSDRFSAERTGGSVSTLTIQRTQQEDSAVYLCASRNDRRSFGGELFFGEGSRLTVL.

J is TRBJ2-5 and V is TRBV27; D possibly corresponds to TRBD1 (6 bases). The CDR3 contains 12 residues. With 8 bases removed from V and 2 bases from J, the gap between germline ends came to 9 bases. CDR1 MNHEY and CDR2 SMNVEV come from the germline V gene (reference sequence). The CDR3 DNA reads TGTGCCAGCCAGACAGGACAAGAGACCCAGTACTTC. This sequence encodes CASQTGQETQYF.

This clone came up a few times. The gene calls are TRBV7-9 and TRBJ2-5; weak D call: TRBD1 (5 bases). Germline loops: CDR1 SEHNR, CDR2 FQNEAQ (reference sequence). The CDR3 totals 16 residues. Trimming stripped 1 base from V and 3 bases from J, with 15 bases between. In DNA, the CDR3 is TGTGCCAGCAGCTTAGGCTGGGCAGGGTCCAAAGAGACCCAGTACTTC. Its protein product is CASSLGWAGSKETQYF.

This chain connects TRBV15 to TRBJ2-6; D not certain. Germline assignment: CDR1 LNHNV and CDR2 YYDKDF (reference sequence). This CDR3 has 14 amino acids. Trimming removed 6 bases from V and 1 base from J, with 7 bases in between. The CDR3 loop reads CATSAGSGANVLTF. The CDR3 coding sequence is TGTGCCACCAGTGCAGGTTCTGGGGCCAACGTCCTGACTTTC. Variable domain in full (rest from reference TRBV15 and TRBJ2-6): DAMVIQNPRYQVTQFGKPVTLSCSQTLNHNVMYWYQQKSSQAPKLLFHYYDKDFNNEADTPDNFQSRRPNTSFCFLDIRSPGLGDTAMYLCATSAGSGANVLTFGAGSRLTVL.

The chain links TRBV30 to TRBJ1-1; D possibly corresponds to TRBD1 (6 bases). The germline V gene has CDR1 GTSNPN and CDR2 SVGIG (reference sequence). V lost 0 bases to trimming and J lost 0 bases, with 8 bases between them. This CDR3 is 14 amino acids long. CDR3 in amino acids: CAWSVTGLNTEAFF. The CDR3 DNA follows: TGTGCCTGGAGTGTAACAGGGCTGAACACTGAAGCTTTCTTT.